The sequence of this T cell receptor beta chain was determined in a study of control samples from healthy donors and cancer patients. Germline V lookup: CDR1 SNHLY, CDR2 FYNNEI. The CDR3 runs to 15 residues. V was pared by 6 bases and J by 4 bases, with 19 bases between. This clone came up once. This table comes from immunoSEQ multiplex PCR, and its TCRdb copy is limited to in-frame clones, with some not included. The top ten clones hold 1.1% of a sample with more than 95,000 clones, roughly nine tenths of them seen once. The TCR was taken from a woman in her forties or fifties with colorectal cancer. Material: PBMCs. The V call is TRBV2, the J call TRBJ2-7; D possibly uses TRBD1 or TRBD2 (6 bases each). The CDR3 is CASSGDGGLGYEQYF. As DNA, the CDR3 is TGTGCCAGCAGCGGCGACGGGGGCCTAGGGTACGAGCAGTACTTC. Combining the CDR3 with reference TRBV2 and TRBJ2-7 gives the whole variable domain EPEVTQTPSHQVTQMGQEVILRCVPISNHLYFYWYRQILGQKVEFLVSFYNNEISEKSEIFDDQFSVERPDGSNFTLKIRSTKLEDSAMYFCASSGDGGLGYEQYFGPGTRLTVT.